Listed below are T cell receptor beta chains from one sample, sequenced in a study of blood T cell repertoires in COVID-19. Profiling relied on immunoSEQ multiplex PCR, and the TCRdb table lists in-frame clones only, not all of them. The sample carries around 120,000 clones, about four fifths recorded once. The sequenced material came from peripheral blood. These receptor sequences come from a man aged 35 to 55 with active or convalescent COVID-19. Both conserved end residues are part of each CDR3. The order of the fields is CDR3 length, V gene, J gene, D gene, clone size, CDR3 DNA, CDR3 protein. The D gene is left open where the match is weak. Size is stated for part of the rows, as once, few or many counts, or as a class when the clone is expanded.

cdr3_length: 15; v_call: TRBV7-2; j_call: TRBJ1-4; d_call: -; clone_size: few; cdr3_nt: TGTGCCAGCAGCCTAAGACAGTCAACTAATGAAAAACTGTTTTTT; cdr3_aa: CASSLRQSTNEKLFF
cdr3_length: 13; v_call: TRBV6-4; j_call: TRBJ2-1; d_call: -; clone_size: few; cdr3_nt: TGTGCCAGCAGTGACCGGGACAACAATGAGCAGTTCTTC; cdr3_aa: CASSDRDNNEQFF
cdr3_length: 16; v_call: TRBV27; j_call: TRBJ2-1; d_call: TRBD2; clone_size: -; cdr3_nt: TGTGCCAGCAGTTTGCTAGCGGGGGGCTCCTACAATGAGCAGTTCTTC; cdr3_aa: CASSLLAGGSYNEQFF
cdr3_length: 13; v_call: TRBV25-1; j_call: TRBJ1-2; d_call: -; clone_size: -; cdr3_nt: TGTGCCAGCAGTGTGGCGGGGCGCTATGGCTACACCTTC; cdr3_aa: CASSVAGRYGYTF
cdr3_length: 15; v_call: TRBV7-9; j_call: TRBJ2-2; d_call: TRBD1; clone_size: -; cdr3_nt: TGTGCCAGCAGCTCCGGGACAGTTAACACCGGGGAGCTGTTTTTT; cdr3_aa: CASSSGTVNTGELFF
cdr3_length: 14; v_call: TRBV3-1/TRBV3-2; j_call: TRBJ2-5; d_call: -; clone_size: -; cdr3_nt: TGTGCCAGCAGCCCGCCGGGTAGCTTTTTGACCCAGTACTTC; cdr3_aa: CASSPPGSFLTQYF
cdr3_length: 14; v_call: TRBV7-2; j_call: TRBJ1-5; d_call: -; clone_size: -; cdr3_nt: TGTGCCAGCAGCTTTCGGGGGAGCGATCAGCCCCAGCATTTT; cdr3_aa: CASSFRGSDQPQHF
cdr3_length: 15; v_call: TRBV6-2/TRBV6-3; j_call: TRBJ2-6; d_call: TRBD1; clone_size: -; cdr3_nt: TGTGCCAGCAGTTGGGACAGCTCTGGGGCCAACGTCCTGACTTTC; cdr3_aa: CASSWDSSGANVLTF
cdr3_length: 15; v_call: TRBV20-1; j_call: TRBJ2-5; d_call: -; clone_size: -; cdr3_nt: TGCAGTTGTAGTGAGGGGGGGGGCGTCCAAGAGACCCAGTACTTC; cdr3_aa: CSCSEGGGVQETQYF
cdr3_length: 15; v_call: TRBV3-1/TRBV3-2; j_call: TRBJ2-1; d_call: TRBD2; clone_size: few; cdr3_nt: TGTGCCAGCAGCCAAGGGAGCGGGGGGACCAATGAGCAGTTCTTC; cdr3_aa: CASSQGSGGTNEQFF
cdr3_length: 14; v_call: TRBV6-2/TRBV6-3; j_call: TRBJ2-7; d_call: -; clone_size: -; cdr3_nt: TGTGCCAGCAGTTACCGGCGGGGAATCCACGAGCAGTACTTC; cdr3_aa: CASSYRRGIHEQYF
cdr3_length: 16; v_call: TRBV29-1; j_call: TRBJ2-2; d_call: TRBD2; clone_size: -; cdr3_nt: TGCAGCGTTGCCAATGTAGGGAGGGAAAACACCGGGGAGCTGTTTTTT; cdr3_aa: CSVANVGRENTGELFF
cdr3_length: 14; v_call: TRBV2; j_call: TRBJ2-1; d_call: -; clone_size: -; cdr3_nt: TGTGCCAGCACGGGACAACTAAGCTACAATGAGCAGTTCTTC; cdr3_aa: CASTGQLSYNEQFF
cdr3_length: 17; v_call: TRBV27; j_call: TRBJ2-7; d_call: TRBD1; clone_size: -; cdr3_nt: TGTGCCAGCAGTTTAGGAGGACAGGCATTCGGGAAGGACGAGCAGTACTTC; cdr3_aa: CASSLGGQAFGKDEQYF
cdr3_length: 13; v_call: TRBV6-5; j_call: TRBJ1-1; d_call: TRBD1; clone_size: few; cdr3_nt: TGTGCCAGCAGTAGGACAGGGGTCACTGAAGCTTTCTTT; cdr3_aa: CASSRTGVTEAFF
cdr3_length: 14; v_call: TRBV27; j_call: TRBJ2-3; d_call: -; clone_size: -; cdr3_nt: TGTGCCAGCAGTCCACGCCGAGGTACAGATACGCAGTATTTT; cdr3_aa: CASSPRRGTDTQYF
cdr3_length: 13; v_call: TRBV9; j_call: TRBJ1-1; d_call: -; clone_size: -; cdr3_nt: TGTGCCAGCAGCTCGACAGGGAACACTGAAGCTTTCTTT; cdr3_aa: CASSSTGNTEAFF
cdr3_length: 16; v_call: TRBV19; j_call: TRBJ2-5; d_call: TRBD2; clone_size: -; cdr3_nt: TGTGCCAGTACCCCCGGGGGTCTGGGCGGGGGTGAGACCCAGTACTTC; cdr3_aa: CASTPGGLGGGETQYF
cdr3_length: 15; v_call: TRBV7-9; j_call: TRBJ2-7; d_call: TRBD1; clone_size: -; cdr3_nt: TGTGCCAGCAGTCGAGGGACAGGGAGGAGCCTGGGGCAGTACTTC; cdr3_aa: CASSRGTGRSLGQYF
cdr3_length: 15; v_call: TRBV15; j_call: TRBJ1-1; d_call: TRBD1; clone_size: -; cdr3_nt: TGTGCCACCAGCAGTGGGACAGGGGGGTCCCCTGAAGCTTTCTTT; cdr3_aa: CATSSGTGGSPEAFF
cdr3_length: 14; v_call: TRBV6-5; j_call: TRBJ1-4; d_call: TRBD1; clone_size: many; cdr3_nt: TGTGCCAGCAGTACGACAGGGCGGGTTGAAAAACTGTTTTTT; cdr3_aa: CASSTTGRVEKLFF
cdr3_length: 18; v_call: TRBV7-2; j_call: TRBJ2-6; d_call: -; clone_size: -; cdr3_nt: TGTGCCAGCAGCTTACGACAGGTGAACAAGTCTGGGGCCAACGTCCTGACTTTC; cdr3_aa: CASSLRQVNKSGANVLTF
cdr3_length: 15; v_call: TRBV6-2/TRBV6-3; j_call: TRBJ1-5; d_call: TRBD1; clone_size: -; cdr3_nt: TGTGCCAGCAGTTACTCGACAGGGGGCAGGCAGCCCCAGCATTTT; cdr3_aa: CASSYSTGGRQPQHF
cdr3_length: 12; v_call: TRBV12-3/TRBV12-4; j_call: TRBJ1-2; d_call: -; clone_size: once; cdr3_nt: TGTGCCAGCAGTTTGGAGCTCTATGGCTACACCTTC; cdr3_aa: CASSLELYGYTF
cdr3_length: 19; v_call: TRBV4-3; j_call: TRBJ1-6; d_call: -; clone_size: -; cdr3_nt: TGCGCCAGCAGCCTCGGGGCAGGAGGGTCCCGCTCCTATAATTCACCCCTCCACTTT; cdr3_aa: CASSLGAGGSRSYNSPLHF
cdr3_length: 15; v_call: TRBV4-1; j_call: TRBJ2-1; d_call: TRBD2; clone_size: -; cdr3_nt: TGCGCCAGCACCCTTAGCGGGGAGTCCTACAATGAGCAGTTCTTC; cdr3_aa: CASTLSGESYNEQFF
cdr3_length: 12; v_call: TRBV3-1/TRBV3-2; j_call: TRBJ1-1; d_call: -; clone_size: -; cdr3_nt: TGTGCCAGCAGGACAGGATACACTGAAGCTTTCTTT; cdr3_aa: CASRTGYTEAFF
cdr3_length: 16; v_call: TRBV24-1; j_call: TRBJ2-2; d_call: TRBD2; clone_size: once; cdr3_nt: TGTGCCACCAGTGACTCTAGCGGGGGGAAGGTCGGGGAGCTGTTTTTT; cdr3_aa: CATSDSSGGKVGELFF
cdr3_length: 11; v_call: TRBV20-1; j_call: TRBJ2-5; d_call: -; clone_size: -; cdr3_nt: TGCAGTGCTGACTACCAAGAGACCCAGTACTTC; cdr3_aa: CSADYQETQYF
cdr3_length: 12; v_call: TRBV5-6; j_call: TRBJ2-7; d_call: -; clone_size: -; cdr3_nt: TGTGCCAGCAGCTTGACAGCATACGAGCAGTACTTC; cdr3_aa: CASSLTAYEQYF
cdr3_length: 11; v_call: TRBV12-3/TRBV12-4; j_call: TRBJ2-2; d_call: -; clone_size: -; cdr3_nt: TGTGCCAGCAGTTCTTTTGGGGAGCTGTTTTTT; cdr3_aa: CASSSFGELFF
cdr3_length: 13; v_call: TRBV10-3; j_call: TRBJ1-5; d_call: -; clone_size: -; cdr3_nt: TGTGCCATCAGTGAGGGTGCGAGGGAGCCCCAGCATTTT; cdr3_aa: CAISEGAREPQHF
cdr3_length: 11; v_call: TRBV6-5; j_call: TRBJ2-7; d_call: -; clone_size: -; cdr3_nt: TGTGCCAGCGGGCAAGCCTACGAGCAGTACTTC; cdr3_aa: CASGQAYEQYF
cdr3_length: 11; v_call: TRBV5-6; j_call: TRBJ1-1; d_call: -; clone_size: few; cdr3_nt: TGTGCCAGCAGCTCATTGACTGAAGCTTTCTTT; cdr3_aa: CASSSLTEAFF
cdr3_length: 13; v_call: TRBV2; j_call: TRBJ2-2; d_call: -; clone_size: many; cdr3_nt: TGTGCCAGCCAAACTAGCTACGCCGGGGAGCTGTTTTTT; cdr3_aa: CASQTSYAGELFF
cdr3_length: 15; v_call: TRBV18; j_call: TRBJ1-2; d_call: -; clone_size: -; cdr3_nt: TGTGCCAGCTCCTACTCCACCGGGGGAAGGGATGGCTACACCTTC; cdr3_aa: CASSYSTGGRDGYTF
cdr3_length: 15; v_call: TRBV18; j_call: TRBJ1-2; d_call: TRBD1; clone_size: -; cdr3_nt: TGTGCCAGCTCACCCCAAGACAGGGGAGACTATGGCTACACCTTC; cdr3_aa: CASSPQDRGDYGYTF
cdr3_length: 15; v_call: TRBV6-5; j_call: TRBJ2-3; d_call: TRBD2; clone_size: -; cdr3_nt: TGTGCCAGCAGTTGGGGACTAGCGGTCGCAGATACGCAGTATTTT; cdr3_aa: CASSWGLAVADTQYF
cdr3_length: 13; v_call: TRBV12-3/TRBV12-4; j_call: TRBJ2-1; d_call: TRBD2; clone_size: -; cdr3_nt: TGTGCCAGCAGACTAGCGGGGGGGAGGGAGCAGTTCTTC; cdr3_aa: CASRLAGGREQFF
cdr3_length: 15; v_call: TRBV6-5; j_call: TRBJ1-3; d_call: -; clone_size: once; cdr3_nt: TGTGCCAGCAGCCCCTACAGGCTAGGAGGAAACACCATATATTTT; cdr3_aa: CASSPYRLGGNTIYF
cdr3_length: 14; v_call: TRBV7-2; j_call: TRBJ1-1; d_call: -; clone_size: -; cdr3_nt: TGTGCCAGCAGCTCCCCGGACAGGAACACTGAAGCTTTCTTT; cdr3_aa: CASSSPDRNTEAFF
cdr3_length: 14; v_call: TRBV10-3; j_call: TRBJ2-7; d_call: TRBD2; clone_size: -; cdr3_nt: TGTGCCATCAGTGACTCGGGGGGACTCTACGAGCAGTACTTC; cdr3_aa: CAISDSGGLYEQYF
cdr3_length: 14; v_call: TRBV25-1; j_call: TRBJ1-1; d_call: TRBD1; clone_size: once; cdr3_nt: TGTGCCAGCCACTCGGACAGGAAGAACACTGAAGCTTTCTTT; cdr3_aa: CASHSDRKNTEAFF
cdr3_length: 16; v_call: TRBV4-3; j_call: TRBJ2-3; d_call: TRBD1; clone_size: -; cdr3_nt: TGCGCCAGCAGCCGGGACAGGTTCCCCTCCACAGATACGCAGTATTTT; cdr3_aa: CASSRDRFPSTDTQYF
cdr3_length: 14; v_call: TRBV28; j_call: TRBJ1-5; d_call: TRBD1; clone_size: -; cdr3_nt: TGTGCCAGCAGCGGGACAGTGAGCAATCAGCCCCAGCATTTT; cdr3_aa: CASSGTVSNQPQHF
cdr3_length: 15; v_call: TRBV2; j_call: TRBJ1-6; d_call: -; clone_size: few; cdr3_nt: TGTGCCAGCATGCCCCCCAGGGTGGTGAATTCACCCCTCCACTTT; cdr3_aa: CASMPPRVVNSPLHF
cdr3_length: 15; v_call: TRBV5-1; j_call: TRBJ2-3; d_call: TRBD2; clone_size: -; cdr3_nt: TGCGCCAGCAGCTTGGGTGTAGCGGGGAGAAATACGCAGTATTTT; cdr3_aa: CASSLGVAGRNTQYF
cdr3_length: 17; v_call: TRBV5-4; j_call: TRBJ2-3; d_call: TRBD2; clone_size: -; cdr3_nt: TGTGCCAGCAGCTTAGAGCCAGAGGGGAGGGGAGTTGATACGCAGTATTTT; cdr3_aa: CASSLEPEGRGVDTQYF
cdr3_length: 13; v_call: TRBV30; j_call: TRBJ1-3; d_call: -; clone_size: -; cdr3_nt: TGTGCCTGGAGGAGACATAATGGAAACACCATATATTTT; cdr3_aa: CAWRRHNGNTIYF
cdr3_length: 11; v_call: TRBV20-1; j_call: TRBJ2-7; d_call: -; clone_size: -; cdr3_nt: TGCAGTGCTAGAGGTGAGATCGAGCAGTACTTC; cdr3_aa: CSARGEIEQYF
cdr3_length: 16; v_call: TRBV23-1; j_call: TRBJ1-6; d_call: -; clone_size: -; cdr3_nt: TGCGCCAGCAGCGCGCTCGGACAGAGCTATAATTCACCCCTCCACTTT; cdr3_aa: CASSALGQSYNSPLHF
cdr3_length: 14; v_call: TRBV27; j_call: TRBJ2-1; d_call: TRBD2; clone_size: few; cdr3_nt: TGTGCCAGCAGTTTGGGACTAGCGGGGGCCCCAGGCTTCTTC; cdr3_aa: CASSLGLAGAPGFF